This record covers a single T cell receptor (beta chain). Libraries were prepared by immunoSEQ multiplex PCR; TCRdb keeps only in-frame clonotypes and omits some of them. Seen here are over 55,000 clones, about 90% observed once, and the top ten hold 4% to 5.5%. V lost 3 bases and J lost 2, with 17 bases in between. Per the germline V gene, CDR1 is SGHNT and CDR2 is YYREEE (reference sequence). There are 16 residues in the CDR3. These data originate in a study of blood T cell repertoires in COVID-19. The sequenced material came from peripheral blood. The TCR comes from a man aged 50 to 60 with active COVID-19. The V gene is TRBV5-4, the J gene TRBJ2-5, with D uncertain. The CDR3: CASSSASRGTQETQYF. The CDR3 bases are TGTGCCAGCAGCTCCGCTTCGAGAGGTACGCAAGAGACCCAGTACTTC.